A selection of T cell receptor beta chains follows, all from one sample in a study of post-analysis software for immune sequencing data. From the PCR reads, TCRdb called clonotypes with MiXCR, one entry per CDR3 protein. Of hundreds of thousands of distinct CDR3 sequences listed, around 53% are singletons. The sample comprised blood. The receptors were sampled from a girl aged 5-17 years with multiple sclerosis. The conserved cysteine and the conserved F or W are not part of the CDR3 here. Fields, in order: V gene, J gene, CDR3 protein.

>TRBV6-1|TRBJ2-7
ASSDRHRDAYEQY
>TRBV7-8|TRBJ2-7
ASSSTQGVRYERY
>TRBV5-1|TRBJ1-5
TSSWRAGGTNQPQH
>TRBV4-2|TRBJ2-1
ASSHPGTRLEQF
>TRBV7-9|TRBJ2-1
ASSHGDRGPYNQQF
>TRBV6-6|TRBJ1-6
ASGNRDIHNSPLH
>TRBV12-3/TRBV12-4|TRBJ2-7
ASSLPWTGRYEQY
>TRBV27|TRBJ1-2
ASSLSGDRLYGYT
>TRBV20-1|TRBJ1-1
SAPRPGGTEAF
>TRBV20-1|TRBJ2-7
SARPARSSYEQY
>TRBV2|TRBJ2-4
ASDPGTAVQY
>TRBV20-1|TRBJ1-2
SARGDNTRDGYT
>TRBV10-3|TRBJ2-5
AIRSGRTSGEQY
>TRBV13|TRBJ1-1
ASSHTGTGGMNTEAF
>TRBV10-3|TRBJ2-1
AISESQGWDNEQF
>TRBV29-1|TRBJ2-1
SVLSDGYNEQF
>TRBV20-1|TRBJ2-5
SARAGTGGRGTQY